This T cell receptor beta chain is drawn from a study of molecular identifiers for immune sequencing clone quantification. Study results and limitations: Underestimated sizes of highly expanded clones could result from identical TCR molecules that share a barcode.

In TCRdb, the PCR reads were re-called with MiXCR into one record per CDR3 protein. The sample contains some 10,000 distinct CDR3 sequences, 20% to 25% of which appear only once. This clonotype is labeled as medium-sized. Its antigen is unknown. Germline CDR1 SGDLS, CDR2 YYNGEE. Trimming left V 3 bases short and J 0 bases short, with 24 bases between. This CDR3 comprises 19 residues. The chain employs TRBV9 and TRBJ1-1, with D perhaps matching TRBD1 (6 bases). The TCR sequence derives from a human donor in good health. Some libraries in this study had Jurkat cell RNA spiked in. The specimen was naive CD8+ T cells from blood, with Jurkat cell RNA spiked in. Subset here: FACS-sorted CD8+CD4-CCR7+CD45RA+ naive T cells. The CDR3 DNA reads TGTGCCAGCAGCGCTGATCCGGGGGGGGCACAAAACATGAACACTGAAGCTTTCTTT. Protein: CASSADPGGAQNMNTEAFF.